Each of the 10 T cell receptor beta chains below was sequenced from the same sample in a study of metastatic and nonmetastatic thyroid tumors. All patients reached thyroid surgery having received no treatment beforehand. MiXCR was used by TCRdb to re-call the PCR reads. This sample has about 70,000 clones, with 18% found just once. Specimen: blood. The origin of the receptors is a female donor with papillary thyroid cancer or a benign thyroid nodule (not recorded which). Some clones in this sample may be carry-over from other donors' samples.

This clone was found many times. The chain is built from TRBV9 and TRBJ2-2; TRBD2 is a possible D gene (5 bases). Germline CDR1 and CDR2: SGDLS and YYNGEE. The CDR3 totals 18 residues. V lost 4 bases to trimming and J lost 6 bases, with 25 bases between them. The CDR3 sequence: CASSPPSRGWAGAGELFF. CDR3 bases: TGTGCCAGCAGCCCCCCATCGCGCGGGTGGGCGGGTGCCGGGGAGCTGTTTTTT.

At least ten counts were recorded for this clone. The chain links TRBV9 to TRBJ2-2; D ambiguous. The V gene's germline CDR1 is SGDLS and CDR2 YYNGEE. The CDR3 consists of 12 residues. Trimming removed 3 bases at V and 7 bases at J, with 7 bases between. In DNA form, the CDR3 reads TGTGCCAGCAGCGCCCCAGACGGGGAGCTGTTTTTT. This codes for CASSAPDGELFF.

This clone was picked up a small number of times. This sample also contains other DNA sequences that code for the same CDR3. Here the CDR3 reads CASRKPPRDPGELFF. As DNA, the CDR3 is TGTGCCAGCAGGAAGCCCCCCAGGGATCCCGGGGAGCTGTTTTTT. The chain employs TRBV6-1 and TRBJ2-2, with D perhaps TRBD1 (5 bases). This CDR3 is built from 15 residues. The germline CDR1 and CDR2 sequences are MNHNS and SASEGT. Trimming cost V 6 bases and J 6 bases, with 17 bases left between them.

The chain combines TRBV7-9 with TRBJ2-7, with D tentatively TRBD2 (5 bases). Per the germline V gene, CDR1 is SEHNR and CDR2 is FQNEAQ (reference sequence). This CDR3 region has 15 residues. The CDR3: CGCSLALGQVYEQYF. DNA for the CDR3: TGTGGGTGCAGCTTAGCGCTAGGGCAGGTATACGAGCAGTACTTC.

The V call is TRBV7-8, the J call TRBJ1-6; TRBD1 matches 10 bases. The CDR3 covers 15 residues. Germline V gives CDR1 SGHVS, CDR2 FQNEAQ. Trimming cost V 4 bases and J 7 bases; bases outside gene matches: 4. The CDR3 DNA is TGTGCCAGCAGCTGGGACAGGGGAGGAAATTCACCCCTCCACTTT. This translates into CASSWDRGGNSPLHF.

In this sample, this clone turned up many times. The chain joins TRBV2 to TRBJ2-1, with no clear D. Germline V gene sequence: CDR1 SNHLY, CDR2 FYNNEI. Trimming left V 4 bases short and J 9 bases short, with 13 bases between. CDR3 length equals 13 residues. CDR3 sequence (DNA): TGTGCCAGCAGTGTCCTCGATTCGCGTGAGCAGTTCTTC. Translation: CASSVLDSREQFF. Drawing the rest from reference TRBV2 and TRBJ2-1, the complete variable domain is EPEVTQTPSHQVTQMGQEVILRCVPISNHLYFYWYRQILGQKVEFLVSFYNNEISEKSEIFDDQFSVERPDGSNFTLKIRSTKLEDSAMYFCASSVLDSREQFFGPGTRLTVL.

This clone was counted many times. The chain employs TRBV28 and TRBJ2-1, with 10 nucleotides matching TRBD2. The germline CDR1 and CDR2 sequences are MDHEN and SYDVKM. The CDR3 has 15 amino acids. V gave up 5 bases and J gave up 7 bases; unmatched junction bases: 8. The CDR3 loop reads CASSPLAGAGNEQFF. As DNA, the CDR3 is TGTGCCAGCAGTCCGCTAGCGGGAGCTGGGAATGAGCAGTTCTTC.

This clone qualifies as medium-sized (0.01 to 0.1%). CDR3 nucleotide sequence: TGTGCCAGCAGTTTAGGGTTTGGCTACGAGCAGTACTTC. It specifies CASSLGFGYEQYF. The V gene is TRBV27, the J gene TRBJ2-7; D unclear. The CDR3 has 13 residues. V was pared by 2 bases and J by 3 bases, with 8 bases between. The germline V gene has CDR1 MNHEY and CDR2 SMNVEV (reference sequence).

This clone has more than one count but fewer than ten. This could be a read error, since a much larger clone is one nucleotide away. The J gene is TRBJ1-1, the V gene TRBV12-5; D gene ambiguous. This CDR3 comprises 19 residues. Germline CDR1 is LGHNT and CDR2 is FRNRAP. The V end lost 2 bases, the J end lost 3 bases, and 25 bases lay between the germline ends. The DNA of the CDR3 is TGTGCTAGTGGTTTGTTACTAGGAAGTGTAACGGAGGTGGACACTGAAGCTTTCTTT. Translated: CASGLLLGSVTEVDTEAFF. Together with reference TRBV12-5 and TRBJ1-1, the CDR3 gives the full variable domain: DARVTQTPRHKVTEMGQEVTMRCQPILGHNTVFWYRQTMMQGLELLAYFRNRAPLDDSGMPKDRFSAEMPDATLATLKIQPSEPRDSAVYFCASGLLLGSVTEVDTEAFFGQGTRLTVV.

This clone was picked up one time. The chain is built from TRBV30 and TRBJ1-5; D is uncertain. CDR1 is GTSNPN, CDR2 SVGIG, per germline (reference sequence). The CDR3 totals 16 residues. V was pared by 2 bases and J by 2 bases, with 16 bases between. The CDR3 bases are TGTGCCTGGAGTACCGGCCCCGTTACTGGCAATCAGCCCCAGCATTTT. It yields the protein CAWSTGPVTGNQPQHF. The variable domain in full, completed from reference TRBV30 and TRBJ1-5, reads SQTIHQWPATLVQPVGSPLSLECTVEGTSNPNLYWYRQAAGRGLQLLFYSVGIGQISSEVPQNLSASRPQDRQFILSSKKLLLSDSGFYLCAWSTGPVTGNQPQHFGDGTRLSIL.